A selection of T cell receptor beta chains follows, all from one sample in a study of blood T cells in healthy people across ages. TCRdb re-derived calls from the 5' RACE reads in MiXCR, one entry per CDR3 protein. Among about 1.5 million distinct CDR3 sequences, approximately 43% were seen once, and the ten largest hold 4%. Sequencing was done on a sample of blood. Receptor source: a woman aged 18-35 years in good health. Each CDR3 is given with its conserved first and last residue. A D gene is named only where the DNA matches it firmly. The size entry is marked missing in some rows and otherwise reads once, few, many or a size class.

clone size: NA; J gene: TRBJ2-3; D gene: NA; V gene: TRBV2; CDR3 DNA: TGTGCCAGCAGTGATCCCGGGGGTGAAGATACGCAGTATTTT; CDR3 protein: CASSDPGGEDTQYF
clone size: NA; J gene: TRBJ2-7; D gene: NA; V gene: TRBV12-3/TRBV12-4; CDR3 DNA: TGTGCCAGCAGTTTAATGCGACAGAATACCTACGAGCGGTACTTC; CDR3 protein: CASSLMRQNTYERYF
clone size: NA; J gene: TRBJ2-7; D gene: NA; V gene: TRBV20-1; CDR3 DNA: TGCAGTGCTAGAGACGTGGGCGGCCCGAGCTCCTACGAGCAGTACTTC; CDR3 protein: CSARDVGGPSSYEQYF
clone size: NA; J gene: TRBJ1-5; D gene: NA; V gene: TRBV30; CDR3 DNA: TGTGCCTGGAGTGTGGGGGTGGTTCAGCCCCAGCATTTT; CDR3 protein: CAWSVGVVQPQHF
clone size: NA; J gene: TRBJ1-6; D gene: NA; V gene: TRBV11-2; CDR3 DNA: TGTGCCAGCAGCTCCGGGACGTCTGGCACCCTCCACTTT; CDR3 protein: CASSSGTSGTLHF
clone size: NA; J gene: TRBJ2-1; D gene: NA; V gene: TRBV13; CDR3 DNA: TGTGCCAGCAGCTTAGGGGGAGGGGGAGGTGAGCAGTTCTTC; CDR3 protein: CASSLGGGGGEQFF
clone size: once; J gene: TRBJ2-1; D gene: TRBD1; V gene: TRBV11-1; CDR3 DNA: TGTGCCAGCAGCTTAGAAATAGGGACAGTTTACAATGAGCAGTTCTTC; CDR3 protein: CASSLEIGTVYNEQFF
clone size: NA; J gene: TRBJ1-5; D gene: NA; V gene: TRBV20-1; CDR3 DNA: TGCAATGCGCAACACGATAGCAATCAGCCCCAGCATTTT; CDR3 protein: CNAQHDSNQPQHF
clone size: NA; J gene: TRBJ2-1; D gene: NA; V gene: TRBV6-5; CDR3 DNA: TGTGCCAGCAGTTACTCGAAAGGGGCCAATGAGCAGTTCTTC; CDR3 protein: CASSYSKGANEQFF
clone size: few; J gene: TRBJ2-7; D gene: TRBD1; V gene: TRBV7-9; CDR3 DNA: TGTGCCAGCAGCTTAGTGACAGGGGGTCACGAGCAGTACTTC; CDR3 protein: CASSLVTGGHEQYF
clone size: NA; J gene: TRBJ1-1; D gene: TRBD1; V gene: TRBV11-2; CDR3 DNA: TGTGCCAGCAGCTTAGCAGGGGGCAGGACCACTGAAGCTTTCTTT; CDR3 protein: CASSLAGGRTTEAFF
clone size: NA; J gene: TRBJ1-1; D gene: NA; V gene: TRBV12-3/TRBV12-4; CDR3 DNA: TGTGCCAGCAGTTTCCTCGGGTGGGCGAGGAGGTTCACTGAAGCTTTCTTT; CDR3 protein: CASSFLGWARRFTEAFF
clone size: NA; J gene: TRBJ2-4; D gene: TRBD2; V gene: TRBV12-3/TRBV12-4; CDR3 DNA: TGTGCCAGCAGTTCGCGACTAGCGGGAGGACTGGGAGAGCAGTACTTC; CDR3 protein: CASSSRLAGGLGEQYF
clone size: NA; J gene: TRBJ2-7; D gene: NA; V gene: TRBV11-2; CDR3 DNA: TGTGCCAGCAGCAGTGGAGGCGGCTATCAGTACTTC; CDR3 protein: CASSSGGGYQYF
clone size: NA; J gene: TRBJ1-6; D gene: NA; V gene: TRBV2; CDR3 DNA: TGTGCCAGCAGTGACCGTGGTTCACCCCTCCACTTT; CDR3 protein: CASSDRGSPLHF
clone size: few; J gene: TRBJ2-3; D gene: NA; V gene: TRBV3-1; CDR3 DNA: TGTGCCAGCACTCAGGGAGAGGGCACAGATACGCAGTATTTT; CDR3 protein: CASTQGEGTDTQYF
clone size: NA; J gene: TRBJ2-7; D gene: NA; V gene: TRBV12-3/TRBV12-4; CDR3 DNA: TGTGCCAGCAGTATCCGGTGCGGCGAGCAGTACTTC; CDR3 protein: CASSIRCGEQYF
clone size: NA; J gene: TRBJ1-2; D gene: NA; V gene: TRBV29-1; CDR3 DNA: TGCAGCGTTGAAGTCGGGCAGGGGTGGATATATGGCTACACCTTC; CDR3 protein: CSVEVGQGWIYGYTF
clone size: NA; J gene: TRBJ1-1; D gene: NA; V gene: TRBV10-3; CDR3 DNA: TGTGCCGTCCAAGGGGAGTTTCCTCCTGAAGCTTTCTTT; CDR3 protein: CAVQGEFPPEAFF
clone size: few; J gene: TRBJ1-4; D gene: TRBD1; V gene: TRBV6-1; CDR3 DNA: TGTGCCAGCAGTCGGTCTATTAACAGGGGGCCCACTAATGAAAAACTGTTTTTT; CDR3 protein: CASSRSINRGPTNEKLFF
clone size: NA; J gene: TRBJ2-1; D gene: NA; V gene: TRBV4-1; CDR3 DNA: TGCGCCAGCAGCCACCACAATGAGCAGTTCTTC; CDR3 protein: CASSHHNEQFF
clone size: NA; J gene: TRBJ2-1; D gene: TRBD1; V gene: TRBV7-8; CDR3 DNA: TGTGCCAGCAGCTTAGGTATCGGACAGGGATTTGGTGAGCAGTTCTTC; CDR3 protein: CASSLGIGQGFGEQFF
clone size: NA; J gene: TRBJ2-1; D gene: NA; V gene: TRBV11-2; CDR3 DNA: TGTGCCAGCAGCTTAGGTTTCGAGGGTAATGAGCAGTTCTTC; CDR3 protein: CASSLGFEGNEQFF
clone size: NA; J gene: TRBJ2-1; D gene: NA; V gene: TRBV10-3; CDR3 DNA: TGTGCCATCAACGCAGGGCCCGACTACAATGAGCAGTTCTTC; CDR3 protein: CAINAGPDYNEQFF
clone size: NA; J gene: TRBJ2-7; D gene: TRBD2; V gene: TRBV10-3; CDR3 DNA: TGTGCCATCAGTAGAACCGGGACTAGTCGGGGGGACGAGCAGTACTTC; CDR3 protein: CAISRTGTSRGDEQYF
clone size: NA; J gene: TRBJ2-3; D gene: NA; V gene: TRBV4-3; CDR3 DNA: TGCGCCAGCAGCCAAGAGGGTCAGGACACAGATGCGCAGTATTTT; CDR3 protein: CASSQEGQDTDAQYF
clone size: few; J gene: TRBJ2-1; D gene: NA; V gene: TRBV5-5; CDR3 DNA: TGTGCCAGCAGCGTGACAGCTTACAATGAGCAGTTCTTC; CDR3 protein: CASSVTAYNEQFF
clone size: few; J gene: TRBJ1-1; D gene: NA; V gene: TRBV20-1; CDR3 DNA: TGCAGTGCTAGTGGCAGGGGTGGTACTGAAGCTTTCTTT; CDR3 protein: CSASGRGGTEAFF
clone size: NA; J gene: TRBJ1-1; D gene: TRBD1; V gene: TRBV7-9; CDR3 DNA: TGTGCCAGCAGCCCAAAAAAGGGGGCGTTATCTGAAGCTTTCTTT; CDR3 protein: CASSPKKGALSEAFF
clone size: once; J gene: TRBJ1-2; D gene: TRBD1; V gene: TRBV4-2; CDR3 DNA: TGTGCCAGCAGCCAAGAGCCAGGGGGCCCCTATGGCTACACCTTC; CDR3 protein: CASSQEPGGPYGYTF
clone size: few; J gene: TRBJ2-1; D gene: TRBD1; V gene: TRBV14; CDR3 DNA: TGTACCAGCAGCCAAGATTTGGGACAGGGGCTAGGCAATGAGCAGTTCTTC; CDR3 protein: CTSSQDLGQGLGNEQFF
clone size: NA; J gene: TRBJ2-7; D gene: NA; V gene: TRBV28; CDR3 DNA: TGTGCCAGCAGTTCGAACCTTCGGGACTACGAGCAGTACTTC; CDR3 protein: CASSSNLRDYEQYF
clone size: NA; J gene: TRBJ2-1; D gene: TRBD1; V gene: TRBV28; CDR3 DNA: TGTGCCAGCAGTGCAGGCGGGACAGGGGTTAGTGAGCAGTTCTTC; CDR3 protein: CASSAGGTGVSEQFF
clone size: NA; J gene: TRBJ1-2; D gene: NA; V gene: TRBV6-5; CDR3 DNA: TGTGCCAGCAGACCCCGGGATACCTATGGCTACACCTTC; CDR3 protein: CASRPRDTYGYTF
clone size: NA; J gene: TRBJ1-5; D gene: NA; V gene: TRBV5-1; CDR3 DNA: TGCGCCAGCAGCTTGGAACAGAATCAGCCCCAGCATTTT; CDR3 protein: CASSLEQNQPQHF
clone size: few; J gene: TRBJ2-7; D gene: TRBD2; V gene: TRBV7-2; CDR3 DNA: TGTGCCAGCAGCTTTAGACTAGCGGCCGACCCCTACGAGCAGTACTTC; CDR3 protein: CASSFRLAADPYEQYF
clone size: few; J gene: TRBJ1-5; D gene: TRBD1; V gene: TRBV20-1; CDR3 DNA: TGCAGTGCTCGGGACAGGGCTTATCAGCCCCAGCATTTT; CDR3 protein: CSARDRAYQPQHF
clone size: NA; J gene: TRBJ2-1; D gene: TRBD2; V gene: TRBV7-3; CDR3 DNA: TGTGCCAGCAGCTTAGGCTCTAGCGGGGGGGCCTATGAGCAGTTCTTC; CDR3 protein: CASSLGSSGGAYEQFF
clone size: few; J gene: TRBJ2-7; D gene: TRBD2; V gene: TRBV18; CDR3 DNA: TGTGCCAGCTCACCCTTTTATATGACTAGCGGGAGGCATTACGAGCAGTACTTC; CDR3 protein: CASSPFYMTSGRHYEQYF
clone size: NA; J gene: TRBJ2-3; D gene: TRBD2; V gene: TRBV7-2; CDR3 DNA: TGTGCCAGCAGCTCCAGAATCCGCTTCGCGGGGGGTACTAGCACAGATACGCAGTATTTT; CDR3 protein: CASSSRIRFAGGTSTDTQYF
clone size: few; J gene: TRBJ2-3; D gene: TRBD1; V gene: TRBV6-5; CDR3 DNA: TGTGCCAGCAGTTGGGACAGCTACACAGATACGCAGTATTTT; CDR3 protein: CASSWDSYTDTQYF
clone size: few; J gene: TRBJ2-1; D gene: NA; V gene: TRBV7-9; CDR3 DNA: TGTGCCAGCAGCCGAAGCCCTAGCGCTTTTAATGAGCAGTTCTTC; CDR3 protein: CASSRSPSAFNEQFF
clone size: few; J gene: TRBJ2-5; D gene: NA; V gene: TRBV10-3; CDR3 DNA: TGTGCCATCAGCGGGGGACAGCAAGAGACCCAGTACTTC; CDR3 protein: CAISGGQQETQYF
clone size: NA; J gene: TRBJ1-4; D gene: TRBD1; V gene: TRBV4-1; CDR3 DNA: TGCGCCAGCAGCCAAGATTGGACAGGGGAAAAACTGTTTTTT; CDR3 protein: CASSQDWTGEKLFF
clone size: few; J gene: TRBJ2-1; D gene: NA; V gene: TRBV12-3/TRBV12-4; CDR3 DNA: TGTGCCAGCAGTTTAGACCAGGGCTACAATGAGCAGTTCTTC; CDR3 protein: CASSLDQGYNEQFF
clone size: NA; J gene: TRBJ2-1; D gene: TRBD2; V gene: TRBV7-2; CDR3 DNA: TGTGCCAGCAGCCTAGATACTAGCGGGAGTCGGAGCCAGTTCTTC; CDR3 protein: CASSLDTSGSRSQFF
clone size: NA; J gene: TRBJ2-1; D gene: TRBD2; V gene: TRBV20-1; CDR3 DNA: TGCAGTGCTAGAGATGAAGTGGGAGGGCCAAGTTTTGCAGCGGGGTACAATGAGCAGTTCTTC; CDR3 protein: CSARDEVGGPSFAAGYNEQFF
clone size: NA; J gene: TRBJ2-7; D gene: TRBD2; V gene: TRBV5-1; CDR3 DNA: TGCGCCAGCAGCACAAAGTCGGGACTAGCGGGGCACGAGCAGTACTTC; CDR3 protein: CASSTKSGLAGHEQYF